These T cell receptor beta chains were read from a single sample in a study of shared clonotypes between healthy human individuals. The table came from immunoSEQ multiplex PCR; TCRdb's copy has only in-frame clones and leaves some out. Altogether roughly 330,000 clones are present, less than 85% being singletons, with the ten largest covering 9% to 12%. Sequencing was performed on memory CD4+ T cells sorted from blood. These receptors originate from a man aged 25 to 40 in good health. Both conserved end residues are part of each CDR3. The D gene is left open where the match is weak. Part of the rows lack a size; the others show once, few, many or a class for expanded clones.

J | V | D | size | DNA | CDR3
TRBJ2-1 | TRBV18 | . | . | TGTGCCAGCTCACCGCCCGGGCTACCCGATGAGCAGTTCTTC | CASSPPGLPDEQFF
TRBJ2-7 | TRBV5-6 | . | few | TGTGCCAGCAGGCTAGGTACCTACGAGCAGTACTTC | CASRLGTYEQYF
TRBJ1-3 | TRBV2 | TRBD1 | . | TGTGCCAGCAGGTCCGGGACAGCTGGAAACACCATATATTTT | CASRSGTAGNTIYF
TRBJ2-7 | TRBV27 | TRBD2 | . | TGTGCCAGCAGTTTAATGCTAGCGGCCGCATACGAGCAGTACTTC | CASSLMLAAAYEQYF
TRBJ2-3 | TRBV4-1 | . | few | TGCGCCAGCAGTCTCCTCGTGGGAGATACGCAGTATTTT | CASSLLVGDTQYF
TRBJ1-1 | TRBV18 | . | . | TGTGCCAGCTCGAGATTCCCTTGGATGAACACTGAAGCTTTCTTT | CASSRFPWMNTEAFF
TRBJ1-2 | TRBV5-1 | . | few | TGCGCCAGCAGCTTGGATGGGGCTTCTTACTATGGCTACACCTTC | CASSLDGASYYGYTF
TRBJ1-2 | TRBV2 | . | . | TGTGCCAGCAGGGACATTTTTGGCTACACCTTC | CASRDIFGYTF
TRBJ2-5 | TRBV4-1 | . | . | TGCGCCAGCAGCCAAGTTCAAGCGGGAGAGACCCAGTACTTC | CASSQVQAGETQYF
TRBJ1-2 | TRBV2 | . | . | TGTGCCAGCAGTGTTGGGGCAGGGACTGGCTACACCTTC | CASSVGAGTGYTF
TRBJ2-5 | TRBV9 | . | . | TGTGCCAGCAGCGTAGCAGGGGAATTTATGACCCAGTACTTC | CASSVAGEFMTQYF
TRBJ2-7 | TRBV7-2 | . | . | TGTGCCAGCAGCTTAGATGGGGGGTACGAGCAGTACTTC | CASSLDGGYEQYF
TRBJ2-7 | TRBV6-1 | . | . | TGTGCCAGCAGTTCGGCCTACGAGCAGTACTTC | CASSSAYEQYF
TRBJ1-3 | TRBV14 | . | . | TGTGCCAGCAGGCTACAGGGTCACTCTGGAAACACCATATATTTT | CASRLQGHSGNTIYF
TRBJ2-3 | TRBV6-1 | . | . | TGTGCCAGCAGCCCCACACGTTGGACAGATACGCAGTATTTT | CASSPTRWTDTQYF
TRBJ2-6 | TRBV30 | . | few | TGTGCCTGGGGGAAAGGGGGCTCTGGGGCCAACGTCCTGACTTTC | CAWGKGGSGANVLTF
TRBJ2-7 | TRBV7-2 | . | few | TGTGCCAGCAGCTTAGTCGCTAGCTCTTACGAGCAGTACTTC | CASSLVASSYEQYF
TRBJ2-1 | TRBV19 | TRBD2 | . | TGTGCCAGTACATTCCTTGGACTAGCGCTGCAGTTCTTC | CASTFLGLALQFF
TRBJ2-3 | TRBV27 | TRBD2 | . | TGTGCCAGCAGTTACTCGGGACTAGCTTTCTTCACAGATACGCAGTATTTT | CASSYSGLAFFTDTQYF
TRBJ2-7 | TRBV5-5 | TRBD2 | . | TGTGCCAGCAGCCGGACTAGCGGGACTACCTACGAGCAGTACTTC | CASSRTSGTTYEQYF
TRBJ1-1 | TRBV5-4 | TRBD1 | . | TGTGCCAGCAGCTTCGACAGGGGAGGGAACACTGAAGCTTTCTTT | CASSFDRGGNTEAFF
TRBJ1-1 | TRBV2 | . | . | TGTGCCAGCAGGTCCCACCTAGAGGAGACCGGAGAAGCTTTCTTT | CASRSHLEETGEAFF
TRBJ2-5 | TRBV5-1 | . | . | TGCGCCAGCAGCTTGGGGCATGGGGGCCAAGAGACCCAGTACTTC | CASSLGHGGQETQYF
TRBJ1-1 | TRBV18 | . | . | TGTGCCAGCTCACCCCGACTGAATGTTCCAGGGGCAAGTCGATCCGTCACTGAAGCTTTCTTT | CASSPRLNVPGASRSVTEAFF
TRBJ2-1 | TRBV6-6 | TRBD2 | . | TGTGCCAGCAGGGCGACGGGAGGGCCTTCCAATGAGCAGTTCTTC | CASRATGGPSNEQFF
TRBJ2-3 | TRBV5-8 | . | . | TGTGCCAGCAGCTGGGGCGGGGCAGATACGCAGTATTTT | CASSWGGADTQYF
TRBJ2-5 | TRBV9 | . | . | TGTGCCAGCAGCGTAGTTCCAGGGCTGGAGACCCAGTACTTC | CASSVVPGLETQYF
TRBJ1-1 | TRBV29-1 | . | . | TGCAGCGTTTGGGACCATCCGTTGGCTTTCTTT | CSVWDHPLAFF
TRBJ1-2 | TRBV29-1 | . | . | TGCAGCCCCCGAAGAGGGGGAGGCACCTTC | CSPRRGGGTF
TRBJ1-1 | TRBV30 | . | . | TGTGCCTGGAGGGGCACCCCGGAAGCTTTCTTT | CAWRGTPEAFF
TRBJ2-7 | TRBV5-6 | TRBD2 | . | TGTGCCAGCAGCTCAACTGGGGCGGGAGGGCACGAGCAGTACTTC | CASSSTGAGGHEQYF
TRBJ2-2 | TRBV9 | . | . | TGTGCCAGCAGAGCCGACAGTATGGCCGGGGAGCTGTTTTTT | CASRADSMAGELFF
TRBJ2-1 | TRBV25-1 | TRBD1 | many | TGTGCCAGCAGTGAACCGTTGACAGGGTTCCCCCTAAATGAGCAGTTCTTC | CASSEPLTGFPLNEQFF
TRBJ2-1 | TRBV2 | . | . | TGTGCCAGCAGTCCGGAACGACTAGTTCGTCAGTTCTTC | CASSPERLVRQFF
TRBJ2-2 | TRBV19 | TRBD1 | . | TGTGCCAGTACCGATAGGCGCAGGGGGCTTACCGGGGAGCTGTTTTTT | CASTDRRRGLTGELFF
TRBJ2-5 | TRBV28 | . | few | TGTGCCAGCAGCCTACTAGAGGGCACGGTGGAGACCCAGTACTTC | CASSLLEGTVETQYF
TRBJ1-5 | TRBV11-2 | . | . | TGTGCCAGCAGCTTAGACAGGGATCAGCCCCAGCATTTT | CASSLDRDQPQHF
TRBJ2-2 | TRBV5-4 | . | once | TGTGCCAGCACCTCGGGGATACTCGCGAACACCGGGGAGCTGTTTTTT | CASTSGILANTGELFF
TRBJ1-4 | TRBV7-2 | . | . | TGTGCCAGCAGCCCGACAGCTAATGAAAAACTGTTTTTT | CASSPTANEKLFF
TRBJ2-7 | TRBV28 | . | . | TGTGCCAGCAGTAAGGGGGGAGAAAAAGTCTACGAGCAGTACTTC | CASSKGGEKVYEQYF
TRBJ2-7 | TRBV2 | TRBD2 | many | TGTGCCAGCAGTGAAAGTAAGGGCGGGAGGATCCTACGATCGCAGTACTTC | CASSESKGGRILRSQYF
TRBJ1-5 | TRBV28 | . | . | TGTGCCAGCAGTTCCCTCACTTCAGGTGCTGGGCCCCAGCATTTT | CASSSLTSGAGPQHF
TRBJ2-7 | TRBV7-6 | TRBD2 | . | TGTGCCAGCAGCAGCCGGATTCCGGGACTAGCGGAATACGAGCAGTACTTC | CASSSRIPGLAEYEQYF
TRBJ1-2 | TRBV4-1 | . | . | TGCGCCAGCAGCCAAGGGGGACTGACGGCGTATGGCTACACCTTC | CASSQGGLTAYGYTF
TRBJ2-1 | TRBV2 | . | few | TGTGCCAGCAGTGAAGTCAGGCGAAATGAGCAGTTCTTC | CASSEVRRNEQFF
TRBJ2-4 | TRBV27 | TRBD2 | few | TGTGCCAGGGCTACCACTAGCGGACGAGGGGACATTCAGTACTTC | CARATTSGRGDIQYF
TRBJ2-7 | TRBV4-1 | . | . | TGCGCCAGCAGCCAAGATGGAACGAGGCACGAGCAGTACTTC | CASSQDGTRHEQYF
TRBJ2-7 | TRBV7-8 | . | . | TGTGCCAGCAGCACTCAGGGCCGGTCCGAGCAGTACTTC | CASSTQGRSEQYF
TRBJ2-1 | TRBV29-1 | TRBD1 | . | TGCAGCGTTGATTCGGGACAGGGGATGTCGCTCTTC | CSVDSGQGMSLF
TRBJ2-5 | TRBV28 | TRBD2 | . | TGTGCCAGCAGCCCATTACCCGGACTAGCGCTAGAGACCCAGTACTTC | CASSPLPGLALETQYF
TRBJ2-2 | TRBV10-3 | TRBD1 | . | TGTGCCATCAGCCGAACCCCGGGACAGGGGTTCACCGGGGAGCTGTTTTTT | CAISRTPGQGFTGELFF
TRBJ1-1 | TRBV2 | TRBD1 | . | TGTGCCAGCATTTGGGACAGGATGAACACTGAAGCTTTCTTT | CASIWDRMNTEAFF
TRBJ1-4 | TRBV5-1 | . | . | TGCGCCAGCAGCTTAGGCGCAACGACGGAAAAACTGTTTTTT | CASSLGATTEKLFF
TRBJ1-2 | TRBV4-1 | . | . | TGCGCCAGCAGCCAAGACCGAACTAGGGTTGGCTACACCTTC | CASSQDRTRVGYTF
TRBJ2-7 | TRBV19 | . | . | TGTGCCAGTAGTCCTTTGGCCGGAGTCACCTACGAGCAGTACTTC | CASSPLAGVTYEQYF
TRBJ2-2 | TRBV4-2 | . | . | TGTGCCAGCAGCCAAGATTTTAGCTTACCCGGGGAGCTGTTTTTT | CASSQDFSLPGELFF
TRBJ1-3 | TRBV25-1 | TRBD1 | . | TGTGCCAGCAGTGACGCGGGATGGGACAGAACGGGAAACACCATATATTTT | CASSDAGWDRTGNTIYF
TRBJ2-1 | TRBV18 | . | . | TGTGCCAGCTCACCAGGCGCCCGCATCCGCAATGAGCAGTTCTTC | CASSPGARIRNEQFF
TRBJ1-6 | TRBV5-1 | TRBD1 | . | TGCGCCAGCAGCTTGGAGGGACAGGGGGCAGGATCACCCCTCCACTTT | CASSLEGQGAGSPLHF
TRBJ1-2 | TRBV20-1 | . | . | TGCAGTGCTAGAGGGACAGGCTACACCTTC | CSARGTGYTF